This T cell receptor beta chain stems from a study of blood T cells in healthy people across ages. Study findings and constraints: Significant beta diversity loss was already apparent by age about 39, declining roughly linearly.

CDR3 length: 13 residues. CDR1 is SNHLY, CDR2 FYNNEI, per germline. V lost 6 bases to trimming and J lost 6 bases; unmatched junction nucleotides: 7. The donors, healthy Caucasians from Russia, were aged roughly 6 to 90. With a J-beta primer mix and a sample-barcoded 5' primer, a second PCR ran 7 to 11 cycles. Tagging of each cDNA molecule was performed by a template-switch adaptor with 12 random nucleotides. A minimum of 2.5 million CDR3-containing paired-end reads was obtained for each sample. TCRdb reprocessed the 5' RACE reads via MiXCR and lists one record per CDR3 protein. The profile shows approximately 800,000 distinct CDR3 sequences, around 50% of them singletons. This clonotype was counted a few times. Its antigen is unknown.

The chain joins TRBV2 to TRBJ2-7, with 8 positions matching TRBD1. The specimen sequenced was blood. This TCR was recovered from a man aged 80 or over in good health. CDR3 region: CASSVRGLSEQYF. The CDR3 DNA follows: TGTGCCAGCAGCGTCAGGGGGCTTAGCGAGCAGTACTTC.